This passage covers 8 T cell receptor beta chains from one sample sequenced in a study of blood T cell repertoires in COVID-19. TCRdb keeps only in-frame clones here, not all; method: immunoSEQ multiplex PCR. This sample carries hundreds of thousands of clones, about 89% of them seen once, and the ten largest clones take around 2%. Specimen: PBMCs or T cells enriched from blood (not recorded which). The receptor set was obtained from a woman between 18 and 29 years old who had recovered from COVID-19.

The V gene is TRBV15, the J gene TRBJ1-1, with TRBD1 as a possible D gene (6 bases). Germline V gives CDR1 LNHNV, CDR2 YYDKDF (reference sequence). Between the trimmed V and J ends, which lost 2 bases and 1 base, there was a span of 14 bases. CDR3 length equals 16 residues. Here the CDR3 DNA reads TGTGCCACCAGCAGATTGGCAGGGGTGGGGAACACTGAAGCTTTCTTT. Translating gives CATSRLAGVGNTEAFF.

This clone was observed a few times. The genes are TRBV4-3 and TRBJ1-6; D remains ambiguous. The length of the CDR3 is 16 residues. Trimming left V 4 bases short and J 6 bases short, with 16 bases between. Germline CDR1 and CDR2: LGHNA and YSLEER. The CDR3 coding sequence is TGCGCCAGCAGCCGGACGGCCGGGGAGGGTAATTCACCCCTCCACTTT. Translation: CASSRTAGEGNSPLHF.

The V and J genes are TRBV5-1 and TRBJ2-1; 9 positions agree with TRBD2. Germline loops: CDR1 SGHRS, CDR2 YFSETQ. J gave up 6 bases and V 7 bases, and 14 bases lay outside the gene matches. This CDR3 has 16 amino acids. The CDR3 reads CASGRASGIVFNEQFF. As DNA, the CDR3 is TGCGCCAGCGGTCGGGCTAGCGGGATTGTGTTCAATGAGCAGTTCTTC.

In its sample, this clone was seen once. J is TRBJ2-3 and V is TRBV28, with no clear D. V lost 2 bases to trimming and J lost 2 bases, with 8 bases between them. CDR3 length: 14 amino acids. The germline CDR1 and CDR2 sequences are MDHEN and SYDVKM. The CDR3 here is CASSLNRDTDTQYF. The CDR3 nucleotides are TGTGCCAGCAGTTTAAATAGAGACACAGATACGCAGTATTTT.

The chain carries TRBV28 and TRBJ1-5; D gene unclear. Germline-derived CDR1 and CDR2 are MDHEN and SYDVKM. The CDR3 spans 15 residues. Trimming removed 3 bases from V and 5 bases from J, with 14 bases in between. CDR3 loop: CASSFGTGGYQPQHF. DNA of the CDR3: TGTGCCAGCAGTTTTGGTACGGGAGGTTATCAGCCCCAGCATTTT.

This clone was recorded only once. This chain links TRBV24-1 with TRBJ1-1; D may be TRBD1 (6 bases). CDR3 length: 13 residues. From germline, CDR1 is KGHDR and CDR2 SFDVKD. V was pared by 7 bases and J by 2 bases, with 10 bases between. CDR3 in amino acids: CATRGTHNTEAFF. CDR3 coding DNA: TGTGCCACCAGAGGGACACACAACACTGAAGCTTTCTTT.

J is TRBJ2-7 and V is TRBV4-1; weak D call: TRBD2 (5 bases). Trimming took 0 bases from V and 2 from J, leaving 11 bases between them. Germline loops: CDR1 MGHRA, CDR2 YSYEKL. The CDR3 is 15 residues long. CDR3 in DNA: TGCGCCAGCAGCCAAGATACGGGGAATCCCTACGAGCAGTACTTC. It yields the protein CASSQDTGNPYEQYF.

The CDR3: CAISAYITGGDRETQYF. The CDR3 DNA reads TGTGCCATCAGTGCGTACATAACAGGGGGCGATCGGGAGACCCAGTACTTC. The chain employs TRBV10-3 and TRBJ2-5; 9 nucleotides match TRBD1. CDR1 is ENHRY and CDR2 is SYGVKD in the germline V gene. The CDR3 is 17 residues long. Germline trimming cut 4 bases from V and 5 bases from J; bases unmatched to any gene: 14.